Only a few counts were recorded for the clone carrying this TCR beta chain. The antigen is undetermined. 13 Jbeta primers and 60 Vbeta primers were used for the PCR. TCRdb's copy holds only in-frame clones and misses some; the assay was immunoSEQ multiplex PCR. The sample lists 65,000 to 85,000 clones, over 9.5% occurring once. This sample is drawn from a study of cytomegalovirus exposure and HLA in healthy donors. Study-level findings and limits: TCR beta sequences reportedly predicted most subjects' HLA-A and HLA-B alleles accurately. CMV serostatus stood as the only immune exposure information on hand. The study put 150 to 200 TCR beta chains on its list as cytomegalovirus-associated.

Trimming took 6 bases from V and 13 from J, leaving 21 bases between them. This CDR3 has 14 residues. The germline V gene encodes CDR1 LNHDA and CDR2 SQIVND (reference sequence). The chain uses TRBV19 and TRBJ1-4; D is perhaps TRBD1 (6 bases). The specimen was PBMCs. This clonotype originated in a man between 60 and 70 years old in good health and CMV-seropositive. CDR3 in amino acids: CASRGGRYTSRLFF. In DNA form, the CDR3 reads TGTGCCAGTAGGGGGGGGCGGTACACGTCAAGACTGTTTTTT.